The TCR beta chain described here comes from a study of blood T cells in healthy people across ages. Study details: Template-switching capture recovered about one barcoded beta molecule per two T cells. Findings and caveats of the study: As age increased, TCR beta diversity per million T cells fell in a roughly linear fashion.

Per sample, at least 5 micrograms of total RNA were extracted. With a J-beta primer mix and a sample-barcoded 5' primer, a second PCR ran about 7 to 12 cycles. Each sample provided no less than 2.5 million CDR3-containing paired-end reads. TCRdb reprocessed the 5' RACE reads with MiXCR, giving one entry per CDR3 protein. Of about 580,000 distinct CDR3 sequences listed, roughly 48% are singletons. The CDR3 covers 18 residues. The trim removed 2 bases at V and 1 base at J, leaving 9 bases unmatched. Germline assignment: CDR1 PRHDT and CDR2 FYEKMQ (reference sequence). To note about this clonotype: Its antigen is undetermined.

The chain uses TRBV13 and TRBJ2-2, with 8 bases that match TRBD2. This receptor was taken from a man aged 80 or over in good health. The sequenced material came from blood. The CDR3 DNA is TGTGCCAGCAGCTTAAGGTCGCTAGCGGGCGGGAACACCGGGGAGCTGTTTTTT. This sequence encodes CASSLRSLAGGNTGELFF. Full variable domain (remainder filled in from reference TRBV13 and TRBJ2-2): AAGVIQSPRHLIKEKRETATLKCYPIPRHDTVYWYQQGPGQDPQFLISFYEKMQSDKGSIPDRFSAQQFSDYHSELNMSSLELGDSALYFCASSLRSLAGGNTGELFFGEGSRLTVL.